Listed here are 22 T cell receptor beta chains from one sample, sequenced in a study of blood T cell repertoires in COVID-19. The protocol was immunoSEQ multiplex PCR, while the TCRdb copy is restricted to in-frame clones and leaves out a portion. The table records some 270,000 clones, around 85% of them present only once. The sample was peripheral blood. The receptors shown here come from a human donor with COVID-19, enrolled during active disease. The donor label of this sample is uncertain.

This clone was detected many times. This chain connects TRBV5-1 to TRBJ2-2; TRBD1 is a possible D gene (5 bases). Trimming cost V 4 bases and J 3 bases, with 16 bases left between them. Germline V CDR1 and CDR2: SGHRS, YFSETQ. The CDR3 runs 16 residues. The DNA of the CDR3 is TGCGCCAGCAGCCTGGAAGTTCGCAGGGACACCGGGGAGCTGTTTTTT. Its protein is CASSLEVRRDTGELFF.

This chain uses TRBV6-4 with TRBJ1-6, with D possibly matching TRBD1 (5 bases). Germline V gene lookup returns CDR1 MRHNA and CDR2 SNTAGT. Trimming pared 4 bases from V and 10 bases from J, leaving 11 bases between. The CDR3 spans 13 residues. In nucleotides, the CDR3 is TGTGCCAGCAGTGTTCGGGGGGGATCACCCCTCCACTTT. This sequence encodes CASSVRGGSPLHF.

The genes are TRBV20-1 and TRBJ2-7, with D perhaps matching TRBD2 (6 bases). The V gene's germline CDR1 is DFQATT and CDR2 SNEGSKA (reference sequence). The CDR3 covers 14 residues. Trimming cost V 3 bases and J 6 bases, with 18 bases left between them. The CDR3 spells CSASLDTWRGEQYF. In DNA form, the CDR3 reads TGCAGTGCTAGTTTGGACACCTGGAGGGGCGAGCAGTACTTC.

The chain carries TRBV5-6 and TRBJ2-1; D gene unclear. Germline CDR1 reads SGHDT; CDR2 reads YYEEEE. The CDR3 totals 12 residues. V lost 0 bases to trimming and J lost 9 bases, with 7 bases between them. The chain's CDR3 is CASSLEASEQFF. As DNA, the CDR3 is TGTGCCAGCAGCTTGGAAGCTTCTGAGCAGTTCTTC.

The chain joins TRBV18 to TRBJ1-4; D not certain. Germline V gene data show CDR1 as KGHSH and CDR2 as LQKENI. The CDR3 sequence is 17 residues long. V dropped 4 bases and J dropped 0 bases, with 15 bases sitting between them. The CDR3 loop is CASSLFPLPATNEKLFF. In nucleotides, the CDR3 is TGTGCCAGCTCACTATTCCCCCTTCCAGCAACTAATGAAAAACTGTTTTTT.

This clone showed up just a few times. This rearrangement joins TRBV10-1 to TRBJ2-7, with D perhaps TRBD2 (5 bases). The CDR3 has 15 amino acids. V was cut by 5 bases and J by 3 bases, with 17 bases left in between. CDR1 and CDR2 from the germline V gene are WNHNN and SYGVQD (reference sequence). This chain's CDR3 is CASSPPGSKNYEQYF. In nucleotides, the CDR3 is TGCGCCAGCAGTCCCCCGGGATCAAAAAACTACGAGCAGTACTTC.

Here the CDR3 reads CASGGASGAYTGELFF. The CDR3 bases are TGTGCCAGCGGGGGGGCTAGCGGGGCCTACACCGGGGAGCTGTTTTTT. The genes are TRBV2 and TRBJ2-2, with 9 bases fitting TRBD2. With 8 bases clipped from V and 3 bases from J, the junction kept 10 bases outside the gene matches. The CDR3 is 16 amino acids. CDR1 and CDR2 (germline): SNHLY, FYNNEI.

The chain uses TRBV28 and TRBJ2-1, with a weak D call TRBD1 (5 bases). The V end was cut by 5 bases, the J end by 9 bases, with 11 bases between. The germline V gene has CDR1 MDHEN and CDR2 SYDVKM. This CDR3 is 12 amino acids long. The CDR3 spells CASSLGRGEQFF. Here the CDR3 DNA reads TGTGCCAGCAGTCTGGGGCGAGGTGAGCAGTTCTTC.

The CDR3 DNA reads as TGTGCCAGCAGCCAATCCTTGCGGACAGCTAACTATGGCTACACCTTC. This gives the protein CASSQSLRTANYGYTF. The chain links TRBV11-2 to TRBJ1-2, with D possibly matching TRBD1 (6 bases). Germline V gives CDR1 SGHAT, CDR2 FQNNGV. This CDR3 has 16 residues. Between the trimmed V and J ends, which lost 5 bases and 0 bases, there was a span of 16 bases.

The chain has TRBV19 and TRBJ1-5; 7 bases are a match to TRBD1. The germline V gene encodes CDR1 LNHDA and CDR2 SQIVND (reference sequence). This CDR3 is 16 amino acids long. J gave up 4 bases and V 3 bases, and 9 bases lay outside the gene matches. CDR3 nucleotide sequence: TGTGCCAGTAGTATCGACGCACAGGGGATGAATCAGCCCCAGCATTTT. This sequence encodes CASSIDAQGMNQPQHF.

This chain joins TRBV18 and TRBJ1-5, with 9 bases matching TRBD1. The CDR3 has 18 residues. V lost 2 bases, J lost 0 bases, and 8 bases stayed unmatched. Looked up from germline, CDR1 is KGHSH and CDR2 is LQKENI. The DNA of the CDR3 is TGTGCCAGCTCACCAGGGGGACAGGGAAGGGGTAGCAATCAGCCCCAGCATTTT. It is translated as CASSPGGQGRGSNQPQHF.

This chain joins TRBV27 and TRBJ1-4, with 10 bases identical to TRBD1. Germline CDR1 MNHEY, CDR2 SMNVEV (reference sequence). The CDR3 runs to 15 residues. Germline trimming cut 5 bases from V and 7 bases from J; bases unmatched to any gene: 7. CDR3 in DNA: TGTGCCAGCAGTCCCTGGACAGGGGGAGGTGAAAAACTGTTTTTT. It encodes CASSPWTGGGEKLFF.

CDR3 in amino acids: CATSRELAGGPSYNEQFF. CDR3 in DNA: TGTGCCACCAGCAGAGAACTAGCGGGAGGGCCCTCCTACAATGAGCAGTTCTTC. The chain joins TRBV15 to TRBJ2-1; 13 positions match TRBD2. The CDR3 has 18 residues. CDR1 and CDR2 from the germline V gene are LNHNV and YYDKDF (reference sequence). V trimming: 0 bases; J trimming: 0 bases; junction bases outside the gene matches: 2.

The chain employs TRBV19 and TRBJ2-7; 7 nucleotides agree with TRBD1. V lost 9 bases to trimming and J lost 3 bases; unmatched junction nucleotides: 2. Germline V gene lookup returns CDR1 LNHDA and CDR2 SQIVND (reference sequence). The CDR3 runs to 11 residues. The CDR3 protein is CASGTVYEQYF. The CDR3 DNA follows: TGTGCCAGCGGGACAGTCTACGAGCAGTACTTC.

The chain recombines TRBV30 with TRBJ1-4, with no clear D. V dropped 1 base and J dropped 0 bases, with 12 bases sitting between them. CDR1 GTSNPN and CDR2 SVGIG come from the germline V gene (reference sequence). The CDR3 loop spans 16 amino acids. The CDR3 region is CAWSAPSLTTNEKLFF. The CDR3 DNA reads TGTGCCTGGAGTGCCCCCTCTCTTACAACTAATGAAAAACTGTTTTTT.

The chain combines TRBV19 with TRBJ1-1, with unresolved D. This CDR3 has 14 amino acids. V lost 5 bases and J lost 5, with 15 bases in between. The germline V gene has CDR1 LNHDA and CDR2 SQIVND (reference sequence). The CDR3 nucleotides read TGTGCCAGTAGTCCGGAGGGCTGGGAAACTGAAGCTTTCTTT. It is translated as CASSPEGWETEAFF.

The chain carries TRBV6-6 and TRBJ2-7; 11 nucleotides line up with TRBD1. The CDR3 is 15 residues long. CDR1 and CDR2 from the germline V gene are MNHNY and SVGAGI (reference sequence). With V trimmed by 6 bases and J by 6 bases, 10 bases remained unmatched. CDR3 sequence reads: CASSLPGQGEVEQYF. The DNA of the CDR3 is TGTGCCAGCAGCCTCCCGGGACAGGGGGAAGTCGAGCAGTACTTC.

This clone has a single count. The genes are TRBV25-1 and TRBJ2-1; TRBD2 matches at 14 bases. The CDR3 has 17 amino acids. V trimming: 2 bases; J trimming: 9 bases; junction bases outside the gene matches: 9. Per the germline V gene, CDR1 is MGHDK and CDR2 is SYGVNS. Here the CDR3 DNA reads TGTGCCAGCAGTGAACCTGGGGGACTAGCGGGAGTGAGTGAGCAGTTCTTC. The encoded protein is CASSEPGGLAGVSEQFF. The full variable domain, in which reference TRBV25-1 and TRBJ2-1 provide the parts outside the CDR3, is EADIYQTPRYLVIGTGKKITLECSQTMGHDKMYWYQQDPGMELHLIHYSYGVNSTEKGDLSSESTVSRIRTEHFPLTLESARPSHTSQYLCASSEPGGLAGVSEQFFGPGTRLTVL.

V and J are TRBV7-6 and TRBJ1-1, with D maybe TRBD1 (5 bases). The CDR3 sequence is 13 residues long. CDR1 is SGHVS and CDR2 is FNYEAQ in the germline V gene. Trimming pared 5 bases from V and 1 base from J, leaving 8 bases between. CDR3 region: CASSRGRNTEAFF. Here the CDR3 DNA reads TGTGCCAGCAGCCGGGGGAGGAACACTGAAGCTTTCTTT.

The V call is TRBV19, the J call TRBJ2-4, with a possible D match to TRBD2 (5 bases). This CDR3 comprises 12 residues. V lost 4 bases and J 8 bases, leaving 9 bases between the germline ends. Germline V gene data show CDR1 as LNHDA and CDR2 as SQIVND (reference sequence). CDR3 in DNA: TGTGCCAGTAGTAGCCCCGGGGACATTCAGTACTTC. This sequence encodes CASSSPGDIQYF.

A few counts support this clone. The chain has TRBV12-2 and TRBJ1-5; the table's D call, TRBD1, was not checked against the DNA. TRBV12-2 is deemed a pseudogene. The CDR3 runs to 16 residues. CDR3 bases: TGTGCAAGTCGCTTAGGAGGGACAGGAATCAATCAGCCCCAGCATTTT. It specifies CASRLGGTGINQPQHF.

V and J are TRBV7-9 and TRBJ2-7, with D tentatively TRBD2 (6 bases). Trimming left V 1 base short and J 5 bases short, with 15 bases between. The CDR3 has 15 amino acids. Germline V gives CDR1 SEHNR, CDR2 FQNEAQ (reference sequence). Here the CDR3 DNA reads TGTGCCAGCAGCTTAGGAGGCGGGACGATCAACGAGCAGTACTTC. Protein sequence: CASSLGGGTINEQYF.